This T cell receptor beta chain was identified during a study of CXCR3-negative and CXCR3-positive naive CD8 T cells. Looking at the study overall: Overall TRB read output was about 135 million, and each library contained about 1.5 +/- 0.3 million reads. Study-wide results and caveats: Comparison of naive CXCR3-negative and CXCR3-positive cells revealed similar TRBV-TRBJ usage, while memory cells differed. Each naive subset displayed comparably high diversity, whereas memory CD8+ cells displayed much lower diversity.

Researchers reported sorting every CD8+ T cell subset in triplicate, under 350,000 cells per sort. The libraries of TRB cDNA were prepared using 5' RACE with UMI labels. No DNA is given; TCRdb re-called the 5' RACE reads and lists each CDR3 protein once. The sample's table shows under 85,000 distinct CDR3 sequences. Worth noting for this clonotype: The antigen remains undetermined.

The sequencing sample was made of naive CXCR3- CD8+ T cells from blood. Subset denoted: CD45RO-CCR7+CD27+CD95- naive CD8+ T cells lacking CXCR3 (TNR3-). This TCR was recovered from a human donor in good health. Some clones in this sample may be carry-over from other donors' samples.

The CDR3 loop reads CSELQGWPNEKLFF. V gene TRBV29-1 combines with J gene TRBJ1-4; TCRdb gives TRBD1 as the D gene, but with no DNA this cannot be confirmed. The CDR3 has 14 residues. In germline, CDR1 is SQVTM, CDR2 ANQGSEA.